The 20 T cell receptor beta chains reported below all come from one sample, sequenced in a study of blood T cell repertoires in COVID-19 (dated by TCRdb to 2020 to 2022). The library was made by the immunoSEQ multiplex PCR assay. In TCRdb, the immuneACCESS table is reduced to in-frame sequences with V and J assigned. These tables do not hold every clone; where another copy was compared, an unresolved V gene accounts for under half, and the others remain unexplained. The sample has approximately 240,000 clones on record, around 84% of them singletons. The top ten clonotypes cover about a sixth of the sample. The source material was peripheral blood. The receptors were sampled from an elderly woman with active or convalescent COVID-19.

This rearrangement joins TRBV15 to TRBJ2-5; D is perhaps TRBD2 (5 bases). CDR3 length: 12 residues. V lost 5 bases, J lost 5 bases, and 9 bases lay in between. Per the germline V gene, CDR1 is LNHNV and CDR2 is YYDKDF (reference sequence). DNA of the CDR3: TGTGCCACCAGCGCGGGTTACGAGACCCAGTACTTC. Translated, it gives CATSAGYETQYF.

The chain combines TRBV7-9 with TRBJ1-5; D remains ambiguous. There are 14 residues in the CDR3. Germline CDR1 is SEHNR and CDR2 is FQNEAQ (reference sequence). V was clipped by 2 bases and J by 1 base, with 6 bases between them. This CDR3 is CASSLMGSNQPQHF. The CDR3 DNA follows: TGTGCCAGCAGCTTAATGGGCAGCAATCAGCCCCAGCATTTT.

This clone was seen just once. In DNA, the CDR3 is TGTGCCAGCAGCCAGCTAAGAACTAGCGAGGACGTACACGAGCAGTACTTC. Protein product: CASSQLRTSEDVHEQYF. The chain links TRBV3-1 (or the pseudogene TRBV3-2) to TRBJ2-7; 7 bases agree with TRBD2. The CDR3 runs to 17 residues. Per germline, CDR1 LGHDT and CDR2 YNNKEL (reference sequence). V dropped 3 bases and J dropped 5; count of bases not matched to a gene: 16.

V is TRBV7-8 and J is TRBJ2-7, with TRBD2 as a possible D gene (5 bases). The CDR3 runs to 15 residues. From germline, CDR1 is SGHVS and CDR2 FQNEAQ. Trimming took 0 bases from V and 2 from J, leaving 11 bases between them. In DNA form, the CDR3 reads TGTGCCAGCAGCTTAGCGCCGGGGATTCCCTACGAGCAGTACTTC. Its protein is CASSLAPGIPYEQYF.

About this clone itself: Its ends do not fully match the called genes, so a read error is possible. Within the sample, other DNA sequences also encode this same CDR3. This chain uses TRBV27 with TRBJ1-6; unclear D gene. Germline loops: CDR1 MNHEY, CDR2 SMNVEV (reference sequence). CDR3 size: 13 residues. Here the CDR3 DNA reads TGTGCCAGCAGTTCGCGGTTTGATTCACCTCTCCACTTT. Translated, it gives CASSSRFDSPLHF.

The genes are TRBV5-1 and TRBJ1-6; weak D call: TRBD1 (5 bases). Germline V lookup: CDR1 SGHRS, CDR2 YFSETQ. The CDR3 totals 13 residues. Trimming stripped 5 bases from V and 7 bases from J, with 10 bases between. The CDR3 nucleotides are TGCGCCAGCAGTCCAGGGAAGAATTCACCCCTCCACTTT. Its translation is CASSPGKNSPLHF.

The chain couples TRBV14 to TRBJ2-7, with 7 positions matching TRBD1. Germline V CDR1 and CDR2: SGHDN, FVKESK. This CDR3 has 15 amino acids. V trimming: 6 bases; J trimming: 1 base; junction bases outside the gene matches: 9. The CDR3: CASSPNRGRSYEQYF. CDR3 bases: TGTGCCAGCAGTCCAAATAGGGGGCGTTCCTACGAGCAGTACTTC.

This sequence joins TRBV15 and TRBJ2-5, with a tentative D call TRBD2 (5 bases). Deletions cut 5 bases from V and 7 bases from J, with 14 bases between. Per germline, CDR1 LNHNV and CDR2 YYDKDF (reference sequence). This CDR3 region has 13 residues. The CDR3 loop is CATSLPQRATQYF. In nucleotides, the CDR3 is TGTGCCACCAGCCTACCCCAGAGGGCGACCCAGTACTTC.

As DNA, the CDR3 is TGTGCCTGGAGTTGGAGGACAGGGGGCTTCCGTAACTATGGCTACACCTTC. Translating gives CAWSWRTGGFRNYGYTF. The rearrangement joins TRBV30 to TRBJ1-2; 11 bases match TRBD1. Trimming at V came to 2 bases and at J to 1 base, leaving 9 bases not matched to a gene. This CDR3 has 17 residues. Germline lookup yields CDR1 GTSNPN and CDR2 SVGIG (reference sequence).

This clone was observed once. The chain links TRBV24-1 to TRBJ2-1; 9 bases map to TRBD2. Germline V gives CDR1 KGHDR, CDR2 SFDVKD. The J segment lost 7 bases and the V segment lost 4 bases, leaving 16 bases of the junction unmatched. This CDR3 is built from 18 residues. CDR3 sequence reads: CATSDPWRGGAPSNEQFF. The CDR3, as DNA: TGTGCCACCAGTGACCCCTGGCGCGGGGGGGCCCCTAGTAATGAGCAGTTCTTC.

The V and J genes are TRBV5-1 and TRBJ1-1, with 9 positions matching TRBD1. V was pared by 4 bases and J by 4 bases, with 5 bases of the junction left unmatched. In germline, CDR1 is SGHRS, CDR2 YFSETQ. The CDR3 is made up of 14 amino acids. CDR3 protein: CASSQGTGSTEAFF. As DNA, the CDR3 is TGCGCCAGCAGCCAGGGGACAGGGAGCACTGAAGCTTTCTTT.

The rearrangement joins TRBV7-2 to TRBJ2-5; 7 bases are a match to TRBD1. CDR1 SGHTA and CDR2 FQGNSA come from the germline V gene. V trimming: 5 bases; J trimming: 2 bases; junction bases outside the gene matches: 8. The CDR3 sequence is 15 residues long. The CDR3 protein is CASSLFGQEQETQYF. The CDR3 DNA is TGTGCCAGCAGCCTCTTCGGACAGGAACAAGAGACCCAGTACTTC.

The rearrangement uses TRBV5-1 and TRBJ2-7; 8 bases match TRBD2. Germline values: CDR1 SGHRS, CDR2 YFSETQ. There are 14 residues in the CDR3. V lost 0 bases to trimming and J lost 5 bases; unmatched junction nucleotides: 4. CDR3 sequence reads: CASSLGSGRNEQYF. Written as DNA, the CDR3 is TGCGCCAGCAGCTTGGGCAGCGGGAGAAACGAGCAGTACTTC.

This clone occurred once. V usage is TRBV29-1 and J usage is TRBJ1-2, with unresolved D. Germline V gene sequence: CDR1 SQVTM, CDR2 ANQGSEA. CDR3 length: 12 residues. Trimming pared 5 bases from V and 3 bases from J, leaving 10 bases between. The CDR3 DNA is TGCAGCGTTCAACACGGGTACTATGGCTACACCTTC. Its protein is CSVQHGYYGYTF. Drawing the rest from reference TRBV29-1 and TRBJ1-2, the complete variable domain is SAVISQKPSRDICQRGTSLTIQCQVDSQVTMMFWYRQQPGQSLTLIATANQGSEATYESGFVIDKFPISRPNLTFSTLTVSNMSPEDSSIYLCSVQHGYYGYTFGSGTRLTVV.

This chain joins TRBV5-1 and TRBJ1-1; no reliable D call. The CDR3 spans 14 residues. CDR1 and CDR2 (germline): SGHRS, YFSETQ. With 2 bases removed from V and 1 base from J, the gap between germline ends came to 9 bases. The CDR3 region has the DNA TGCGCCAGCAGCTTCGGCGGAGGGAACACTGAAGCTTTCTTT. This gives the protein CASSFGGGNTEAFF.

The chain uses TRBV6-2 or TRBV6-3 and TRBJ1-5, with 7 nucleotides matching TRBD1. Per germline, CDR1 MNHEY and CDR2 SVGEGT. This CDR3 contains 14 residues. The junction had 5 bases not matched to a gene; V was cut back by 5 bases and J by 4 bases. CDR3 nucleotide sequence: TGTGCCAGCAGTAGCCGGGACAGAAATCAGCCCCAGCATTTT. Translated, it gives CASSSRDRNQPQHF.

V and J are TRBV6-5 and TRBJ2-7; 9 nucleotides align to TRBD2. This CDR3 spans 13 amino acids. Trimming at V came to 2 bases and at J to 13 bases, leaving 9 bases not matched to a gene. CDR1 is MNHEY, CDR2 SVGAGI, per germline. The DNA of the CDR3 is TGTGCCAGCAGTTACCCCCCGGGGACTAGCTTTTACTTC. It translates to CASSYPPGTSFYF.

This chain joins TRBV5-1 and TRBJ2-1; 8 positions agree with TRBD1. The CDR3 covers 15 residues. Trimming at V came to 5 bases and at J to 1 base, leaving 5 bases not matched to a gene. Germline CDR1 SGHRS, CDR2 YFSETQ. CDR3 in amino acids: CASRPGGESYNEQFF. CDR3 DNA: TGCGCCAGCAGACCAGGGGGCGAATCCTACAATGAGCAGTTCTTC.

The J gene is TRBJ1-1, the V gene TRBV19; D ambiguous. The CDR3 has 12 amino acids. Germline loops: CDR1 LNHDA, CDR2 SQIVND (reference sequence). V was cut by 3 bases and J by 5 bases, with 7 bases left in between. The CDR3 DNA reads TGTGCCAGTAGTATGGCGGGGACTGAAGCTTTCTTT. This translates into CASSMAGTEAFF.

The V gene is TRBV2, the J gene TRBJ1-5; unclear D gene. The CDR3 length is 13 residues. V gave up 7 bases and J gave up 3 bases, with 10 bases separating them. Germline V gene lookup returns CDR1 SNHLY and CDR2 FYNNEI. The CDR3 DNA reads as TGTGCCAGCATCCGGGAGGACAATCAGCCCCAGCATTTT. Protein: CASIREDNQPQHF.